A single TCR beta chain is shown here with its context. This sample stems from a study of cytomegalovirus exposure and HLA in healthy donors. The study ran its PCR with 60 Vbeta and 13 Jbeta primers. The repertoire was sequenced with immunoSEQ multiplex PCR; TCRdb's copy has only in-frame clones and lacks some. The sample carries roughly 100,000 clones, 65% recorded once. The sample was PBMCs. This clonotype originated in a woman between 45 and 60 years old in good health and CMV-seropositive.

The CDR3 sequence: CASPIHLPVNTEAFF. In nucleotides, the CDR3 is TGCGCCAGCCCAATCCACCTGCCAGTGAACACTGAAGCTTTCTTT. The rearrangement uses TRBV5-1 and TRBJ1-1; no reliable D call. Germline CDR1 reads SGHRS; CDR2 reads YFSETQ. Trimming cost V 7 bases and J 0 bases, with 16 bases left between them. This CDR3 comprises 15 residues.